These 27 T cell receptor beta chains share one sample of origin, sequenced in a study of vaccination effects on CD4 cells after COVID-19. Antigen-specific CD4+ T cells were expanded with viral peptide pools in the ViraFEST assay before sequencing. Between days 9 and 10 of culture, CD4+ T cells were separated out. The person had PCR-confirmed SARS-CoV-2 infection between March and December 2020. No antigen has been identified for these receptors. Repertoires were generated with immunoSEQ multiplex PCR, while TCRdb's copy carries only in-frame clones and drops some. The sample includes approximately 22,000 clones, around 75% of them seen just once. The sample here was CD4+ T cells from PBMCs cultured with a peptide pool, taken before COVID-19 vaccination. The receptors were gathered from a human donor who had a prior SARS-CoV-2 infection.

The rearrangement links TRBV9 to TRBJ2-2; D perhaps matches TRBD2 (5 bases). The CDR3 covers 15 residues. V dropped 0 bases and J dropped 3 bases, with 9 bases sitting between them. Looked up from germline, CDR1 is SGDLS and CDR2 is YYNGEE. CDR3 coding DNA: TGTGCCAGCAGCGTAGGTACAGCGGACACCGGGGAGCTGTTTTTT. It encodes CASSVGTADTGELFF.

The genes are TRBV19 and TRBJ1-5; D gene uncertain. The V and J ends lost 6 bases and 2 bases respectively, with 17 bases between them. Germline CDR1 is LNHDA and CDR2 is SQIVND (reference sequence). This CDR3 has 16 residues. The CDR3: CASSLGGRQGNQPQHF. As DNA, the CDR3 is TGTGCCAGTAGCCTGGGTGGGCGGCAGGGCAATCAGCCCCAGCATTTT.

This rearrangement joins TRBV14 to TRBJ1-1, with D possibly being TRBD1 (6 bases). The V end was cut by 1 base, the J end by 0 bases, with 9 bases between. CDR1 and CDR2 from the germline V gene are SGHDN and FVKESK. This CDR3 has 15 amino acids. CDR3 protein: CASSQGRGVNTEAFF. For the CDR3, the DNA is TGTGCCAGCAGCCAAGGGAGGGGGGTGAACACTGAAGCTTTCTTT.

This sequence joins TRBV19 and TRBJ1-3; D is possibly TRBD1 (5 bases). This CDR3 spans 13 amino acids. Germline CDR1 is LNHDA and CDR2 is SQIVND (reference sequence). The CDR3 spells CSTSQASGNTIYF. CDR3 nucleotides: TGTTCAACTTCACAGGCCTCTGGAAACACCATATATTTT.

This chain connects TRBV2 to TRBJ2-5; tentatively, D is TRBD1 (6 bases). The CDR3 runs 13 residues. Trimming removed 7 bases from V and 5 bases from J, with 14 bases in between. Germline V CDR1 and CDR2: SNHLY, FYNNEI. The chain's CDR3 is CASKMTGGETQYF. DNA for the CDR3: TGTGCCAGCAAGATGACAGGCGGCGAGACCCAGTACTTC.

The chain has TRBV19 and TRBJ1-4; D possibly corresponds to TRBD1 (5 bases). CDR1 is LNHDA, CDR2 SQIVND, per germline (reference sequence). The CDR3 contains 14 residues. The germline V and J ends were trimmed by 5 bases and 6 bases, with 13 bases remaining between them. CDR3: CASSRGAGYEKLFF. CDR3 DNA sequence: TGTGCCAGTAGTCGAGGGGCAGGTTATGAAAAACTGTTTTTT. The entire variable domain, with the rest obtained from reference TRBV19 and TRBJ1-4, is as follows: DGGITQSPKYLFRKEGQNVTLSCEQNLNHDAMYWYRQDPGQGLRLIYYSQIVNDFQKGDIAEGYSVSREKKESFPLTVTSAQKNPTAFYLCASSRGAGYEKLFFGSGTQLSVL.

The rearrangement links TRBV15 to TRBJ2-2; possibly TRBD2 for D (7 bases). The CDR3 sequence is 16 residues long. The ends were cut back, 0 bases at V and 5 bases at J, with 13 bases in the middle. Germline V gene lookup returns CDR1 LNHNV and CDR2 YYDKDF (reference sequence). The CDR3 loop is CATSREYGGTTGELFF. DNA of the CDR3: TGTGCCACCAGCAGAGAATACGGGGGGACAACCGGGGAGCTGTTTTTT.

The chain has TRBV7-2 and TRBJ2-5; no clear D gene. The CDR3 consists of 12 residues. The ends were cut back, 4 bases at V and 0 bases at J, with 3 bases in the middle. The germline gives CDR1 SGHTA, CDR2 FQGNSA. The CDR3 nucleotides are TGTGCCAGCAGCTCGTACCAAGAGACCCAGTACTTC. Translation gives CASSSYQETQYF.

V gene TRBV9 combines with J gene TRBJ2-1; 8 bases are a match to TRBD2. CDR3 length: 20 residues. Germline V CDR1 and CDR2: SGDLS, YYNGEE. J lost 0 bases, V lost 4 bases, and 18 bases had no gene match. The CDR3 loop is CASSLTMSGRGGRSYNEQFF. Written as DNA, the CDR3 is TGTGCCAGCAGCTTGACTATGAGCGGGAGAGGCGGGCGCTCCTACAATGAGCAGTTCTTC.

The chain recombines TRBV5-3 with TRBJ2-7; 10 nucleotides line up with TRBD1. TRBV5-3 is marked as an open reading frame, function uncertain. After removal of 3 bases from V and 5 bases from J, the junction contained 14 bases not matched to a gene. The CDR3 runs 17 residues. DNA for the CDR3: TGTGCCAGAAGCTGCCCGGGACAGGGGAGGGGAGCGGACGAGCAGTACTTC. Protein: CARSCPGQGRGADEQYF.

The V gene is TRBV6-1, the J gene TRBJ2-7; 7 bases align to TRBD1. Losses at the gene ends were 5 bases for V and 7 bases for J; bases not matched to a gene: 8. The CDR3 runs 13 residues. CDR1 MNHNS and CDR2 SASEGT come from the germline V gene. CDR3 DNA sequence: TGTGCCAGCAGTTATGACAGGGTGGGGGAGCAGTACTTC. It translates to CASSYDRVGEQYF.

The chain combines TRBV4-2 with TRBJ2-5; the D gene is possibly TRBD2 (6 bases). The length of the CDR3 is 15 residues. Germline V gene sequence: CDR1 LGHNA, CDR2 YNFKEQ. The V end was cut by 4 bases, the J end by 2 bases, with 14 bases between. As DNA, the CDR3 is TGTGCCAGCAGCCTAGCTGGGACTTCTCAAGAGACCCAGTACTTC. Translating gives CASSLAGTSQETQYF.

V gene TRBV6-6 combines with J gene TRBJ2-1; D possibly matches TRBD1 or TRBD2 (5 bases each). Germline CDR1 and CDR2: MNHNY and SVGAGI (reference sequence). With 2 bases removed from V and 5 bases from J, the gap between germline ends came to 10 bases. This CDR3 comprises 14 residues. CDR3 region: CASSYEGSNNEQFF. Written as DNA, the CDR3 is TGTGCCAGCAGTTACGAGGGGTCTAACAATGAGCAGTTCTTC.

The V and J genes are TRBV18 and TRBJ2-1; 9 nucleotides match TRBD2. This CDR3 has 17 residues. The germline V gene has CDR1 KGHSH and CDR2 LQKENI. J lost 8 bases, V lost 4 bases, and 15 bases had no gene match. The CDR3 is CASSLSRLSSGRDEQFF. CDR3 DNA sequence: TGTGCCAGCTCACTTTCTCGGTTGAGTAGCGGGAGAGATGAGCAGTTCTTC.

The chain uses TRBV5-1 and TRBJ1-1, with D hard to call. Trimming pared 1 base from V and 7 bases from J, leaving 11 bases between. Looked up from germline, CDR1 is SGHRS and CDR2 is YFSETQ. This CDR3 has 13 residues. The CDR3 DNA reads TGCGCCAGCAGCTTGAAGGATCAGGTTGAAGCTTTCTTT. Its translation is CASSLKDQVEAFF.

This sequence joins TRBV6-1 and TRBJ1-5, with no clear D. There are 13 residues in the CDR3. V gave up 2 bases and J gave up 5 bases, with 7 bases separating them. Germline V gene data show CDR1 as MNHNS and CDR2 as SASEGT. For the CDR3, the DNA is TGTGCCAGCAGTGAAAATGATGATCAGCCCCAGCATTTT. This translates into CASSENDDQPQHF.

This chain uses TRBV7-2 with TRBJ2-7; D assignment may be TRBD1 or TRBD2 (5 bases each). Trimming removed 3 bases from V and 4 bases from J, with 19 bases in between. The CDR3 loop spans 16 amino acids. CDR1 is SGHTA and CDR2 is FQGNSA in the germline V gene. CDR3 coding DNA: TGTGCCAGCAGCTTTTCGTTTGGGGGACCAGGGTACGAGCAGTACTTC. It translates to CASSFSFGGPGYEQYF.

V gene TRBV5-4 combines with J gene TRBJ1-1; D gene ambiguous. Germline CDR1 reads SGHNT; CDR2 reads YYREEE (reference sequence). This CDR3 comprises 15 residues. V was shortened by 0 bases and J by 0 bases, with 9 bases between the two germline ends. CDR3 amino acids: CASSLDSGMNTEAFF. In DNA form, the CDR3 reads TGTGCCAGCAGCTTGGACAGCGGGATGAACACTGAAGCTTTCTTT.

The genes are TRBV19 and TRBJ2-2, with no clear D. The ends were cut back, 9 bases at V and 1 base at J, with 21 bases in the middle. The CDR3 has 17 residues. Germline assignment: CDR1 LNHDA and CDR2 SQIVND (reference sequence). CDR3 sequence reads: CASHPRFSAQNTGELFF. The CDR3 DNA follows: TGTGCCAGCCACCCCCGTTTTTCAGCACAGAACACCGGGGAGCTGTTTTTT.

The rearrangement uses TRBV5-4 and TRBJ2-3; a possible D gene is TRBD2 (6 bases). CDR1 SGHNT and CDR2 YYREEE come from the germline V gene (reference sequence). The length of the CDR3 is 14 residues. V lost 5 bases, J lost 0 bases, and 10 bases lay in between. DNA of the CDR3: TGTGCCAGCAGGATCGGGAGTAGCACAGATACGCAGTATTTT. This sequence encodes CASRIGSSTDTQYF.

The chain carries TRBV30 and TRBJ1-1; D perhaps matches TRBD1 (6 bases). Germline-derived CDR1 and CDR2 are GTSNPN and SVGIG (reference sequence). V dropped 2 bases and J dropped 6 bases, with 13 bases sitting between them. The CDR3 runs 13 residues. The CDR3, as DNA: TGTGCCTGGAGTACGACAGGAACCCCTGAAGCTTTCTTT. Encoded protein: CAWSTTGTPEAFF.

The CDR3 DNA is TGTGCCAGCAGCTTGACAAGGAGGGTCGTTTATCAGCCCCAGCATTTT. This sequence encodes CASSLTRRVVYQPQHF. The rearrangement joins TRBV2 to TRBJ1-5, with no clear D. The CDR3 is 16 residues long. V was trimmed by 6 bases and J by 5 bases, leaving 20 bases between them. Germline CDR1 reads SNHLY; CDR2 reads FYNNEI.

The rearrangement uses TRBV6-5 and TRBJ2-7; no clear D. The CDR3 totals 10 residues. Germline V gives CDR1 MNHEY, CDR2 SVGAGI. V was cut by 7 bases and J by 2 bases, with 3 bases left in between. The CDR3 sequence is CASNAYEQYF. Written as DNA, the CDR3 is TGTGCCAGCAACGCCTACGAGCAGTACTTC.

This clone was seen a few times. V and J are TRBV30 and TRBJ2-7; 7 nucleotides line up with TRBD2. The V gene end was trimmed by 4 bases and the J gene end by 3 bases; junction bases not matched to a gene: 6. The germline CDR1 and CDR2 sequences are GTSNPN and SVGIG (reference sequence). There are 13 residues in the CDR3. The CDR3 here is CAWKKRDGYEQYF. The CDR3 DNA is TGTGCCTGGAAGAAGCGGGACGGCTACGAGCAGTACTTC.

In this sample, this clone turned up once. The genes are TRBV5-5 and TRBJ1-1; no clear D. Germline V gene sequence: CDR1 SGHKS, CDR2 YYEKEE (reference sequence). The CDR3 contains 14 residues. V was trimmed by 1 base and J by 4 bases, leaving 11 bases between them. CDR3 nucleotides: TGTGCCAGCAGCTTGACGGGATCGGGCACTGAAGCTTTCTTT. It specifies CASSLTGSGTEAFF. The full variable domain, in which reference TRBV5-5 and TRBJ1-1 provide the parts outside the CDR3, is DAGVTQSPTHLIKTRGQQVTLRCSPISGHKSVSWYQQVLGQGPQFIFQYYEKEERGRGNFPDRFSARQFPNYSSELNVNALLLGDSALYLCASSLTGSGTEAFFGQGTRLTVV.

The V call is TRBV5-1, the J call TRBJ2-2; no clear D gene. Germline V gene sequence: CDR1 SGHRS, CDR2 YFSETQ. This CDR3 is 14 amino acids long. Between the trimmed V and J ends, which lost 7 bases and 2 bases, there was a span of 12 bases. CDR3 DNA: TGCGCCAGCTCCCCCGGACGCAACACCGGGGAGCTGTTTTTT. Translation: CASSPGRNTGELFF. Based on the CDR3 plus reference TRBV5-1 and TRBJ2-2, the full variable domain is KAGVTQTPRYLIKTRGQQVTLSCSPISGHRSVSWYQQTPGQGLQFLFEYFSETQRNKGNFPGRFSGRQFSNSRSEMNVSTLELGDSALYLCASSPGRNTGELFFGEGSRLTVL.

This clone was observed a handful of times. This sequence joins TRBV5-8 and TRBJ2-5; unclear D gene. V was cut by 2 bases and J by 4 bases, with 9 bases left in between. Germline V gene lookup returns CDR1 SGHTS and CDR2 YDEGEE. The CDR3 totals 13 residues. CDR3 sequence reads: CASSFYQVETQYF. CDR3 coding DNA: TGTGCCAGCAGCTTTTACCAAGTAGAGACCCAGTACTTC. Full variable domain (remainder filled in from reference TRBV5-8 and TRBJ2-5): EAGVTQSPTHLIKTRGQQATLRCSPISGHTSVYWYQQALGLGLQFLLWYDEGEERNRGNFPPRFSGRQFPNYSSELNVNALELEDSALYLCASSFYQVETQYFGPGTRLLVL.